This T cell receptor (beta chain) was retrieved from a study of CD8 T cells in ankylosing spondylitis. The CDR3 totals 13 residues. V lost 1 base to trimming and J lost 1 base, with 6 bases between them. Germline V CDR1 and CDR2: GTSNPN, SVGIG (reference sequence). TCRdb recomputed calls from the 5' RACE reads with MiXCR, one row per CDR3 protein. The data hold about 110,000 distinct CDR3 sequences, with more than 20% observed a single time. The chain has TRBV30 and TRBJ2-3; D unclear. Material: synovial fluid, either unsorted or a sorted T cell fraction (not recorded which). The source of this sequence is a male donor with ankylosing spondylitis. CDR3 protein: CAWSGDRTDTQYF. CDR3 sequence (DNA): TGTGCCTGGAGTGGGGATCGCACAGATACGCAGTATTTT.